The clone carrying this T cell receptor (beta chain) was counted only a few times. Antigen specificity is unknown. This sample is drawn from a study of metastatic and nonmetastatic thyroid tumors. At the level of the study: Peripheral blood and tumor or nodule samples from malignant and benign thyroid patients were compared.

The entire patient cohort was treatment-naive prior to thyroid surgery. Per the study methods: Differences in CDR3 between clinicopathological groups were drawn on to build a classifier intended to discriminate distant-metastatic papillary thyroid cancer patients. TCRdb re-called the PCR reads through MiXCR. What appears here as the V and J calls and clone size reflects TCRdb's work, not the paper's. The table has approximately 4,000 clones, about 20% seen once; the top ten hold around 35%. Findings and limits, study-wide: A significant increase in TCR beta diversity was reportedly seen in malignant thyroid tumors relative to benign nodules, in blood and tumor.

In germline, CDR1 is MDHEN, CDR2 SYDVKM. The CDR3 spans 17 residues. V dropped 6 bases and J dropped 2; count of bases not matched to a gene: 16. The receptor's source is a male donor with papillary thyroid cancer or a benign thyroid nodule (not recorded which). Some clones in this sample may be carry-over from other donors' samples. The sequenced sample consisted of tumor tissue. V gene TRBV28 combines with J gene TRBJ2-7, with 7 bases aligning to TRBD2. The CDR3 nucleotides read TGTGCCAGCAGCCATTGGGCCCGGGGGGACCTAACCTACGAGCAGTACTTC. Translated, it gives CASSHWARGDLTYEQYF.